This TCR beta chain comes out of a study of beta chain features in type 1 diabetes. Study-wide results and limits: Unsettled here was the matter of whether HLA type influences TCRB rearrangement.

CDR1 and CDR2 from the germline V gene are MNHEY and SMNVEV (reference sequence). Trimming took off 3 bases at V and 5 bases at J, with 11 bases between the two ends. The CDR3 has 13 residues. Reverse transcribing all isolated RNA meant expressed TCRB transcripts were sequenced. TCRdb's copy holds only in-frame clones and misses some; the assay was immunoSEQ multiplex PCR. The data hold about 140,000 clones, with about 9.1% observed a single time. This clone was picked up a small number of times. Its antigen is unknown. The rearrangement links TRBV27 to TRBJ2-7; weak D call: TRBD2 (6 bases). The TCR sequence derives from a middle-aged woman in good health. Material: central memory CD4+ T cells from blood. The CDR3 sequence: CASSFTWRDEQYF. The CDR3 coding sequence is TGTGCCAGCAGTTTCACGTGGAGGGACGAGCAGTACTTC.